A selection of T cell receptor beta chains follows, all from one sample in a study of stem cell transplantation in POMP-related autoinflammatory disease. Produced via immunoSEQ multiplex PCR; TCRdb's table is partial and in-frame only. The sample gives about 9,900 clones, roughly 77% of which show up once; approximately 4.4% is in the top ten. This specimen consisted of CD4+ T cells from PBMCs, obtained after stem cell transplantation. These receptors all stem from a human patient with POMP-related autoinflammation and immune dysregulation (PRAID). Some T cells could come from the graft donor. Both conserved end residues are trimmed from each CDR3. A D gene is named only where the DNA matches it firmly.

cdr3_aa	d_call	v_call	j_call	cdr3_length
ATKTGQEQETQY	TRBD1	TRBV19	TRBJ2-5	12
ATSEGSFGKLF	.	TRBV24-1	TRBJ1-4	11
ASSSGRASNEQY	.	TRBV28	TRBJ2-7	12
ASSQDPQTGTCEQY	TRBD1	TRBV3-1/TRBV3-2	TRBJ2-7	14
ASSLPSGSGTQY	TRBD2	TRBV7-8	TRBJ2-3	12
ASSLRMGETQY	.	TRBV7-3	TRBJ2-5	11
SVLRGDTQY	.	TRBV20-1	TRBJ2-3	9
ASSSGTSGTGELF	TRBD2	TRBV5-1	TRBJ2-2	13
ASSLRTGSMNTEAF	TRBD1	TRBV11-1	TRBJ1-1	14
ASSLTRWGEAGETQY	.	TRBV11-3	TRBJ2-5	15
ASSQDPAGIYGYT	.	TRBV4-3	TRBJ1-2	13
ASSEAERELGTQY	TRBD2	TRBV6-1	TRBJ2-3	13
ASSQVPPSPLH	.	TRBV4-1	TRBJ1-6	11
ASSGDRKRNTIY	.	TRBV2	TRBJ1-3	12
ATSDLAQGTQY	.	TRBV24-1	TRBJ2-5	11
AWSEDSTRGYT	.	TRBV30	TRBJ1-2	11
ASSQSTGGFNQPQH	TRBD1	TRBV3-1/TRBV3-2	TRBJ1-5	14
ASSLVGERWDEQF	.	TRBV5-1	TRBJ2-1	13
ASSAGGRGGELF	.	TRBV11-2	TRBJ2-2	12
ASSPRSTAYEQY	.	TRBV7-2	TRBJ2-7	12
ASSPRSGLAGQRTDTQY	TRBD2	TRBV27	TRBJ2-3	17
ATSRDRAGGKLF	.	TRBV15	TRBJ1-4	12
ASSLGGSWNTEAF	.	TRBV11-2	TRBJ1-1	13
ASRVGRENTGELF	.	TRBV9	TRBJ2-2	13
ASSPPRTSGHQETQY	TRBD2	TRBV14	TRBJ2-5	15
ASSDSQGLAYEQY	.	TRBV6-4	TRBJ2-7	13
ASSVSHRGPKGINTEAF	TRBD1	TRBV9	TRBJ1-1	17
ASSYLTGTGNTIY	.	TRBV6-5	TRBJ1-3	13
ASSLRGLAENTGELF	TRBD2	TRBV11-2	TRBJ2-2	15
ASSYEGVPGEQY	.	TRBV6-5	TRBJ2-7	12
ASSLVRDRGSGNTIY	TRBD1	TRBV11-2	TRBJ1-3	15
ASSSAGAQETQY	TRBD2	TRBV7-2	TRBJ2-5	12
AISESTAGQGAFRQPQH	.	TRBV10-3	TRBJ1-5	17
ASSPQGGEGYT	TRBD1	TRBV11-2	TRBJ1-2	11
ASNESGGGYGYT	.	TRBV7-2	TRBJ1-2	12
ASSARTSGRTEGPTDTQY	TRBD2	TRBV10-2	TRBJ2-3	18
AWSPQDRVDYGYT	TRBD1	TRBV30	TRBJ1-2	13
ASSPGEFYSNQPQH	.	TRBV5-1	TRBJ1-5	14
ASSPITRERNTEAF	.	TRBV18	TRBJ1-1	14
ASSEVSGTPGAQY	TRBD2	TRBV10-2	TRBJ2-5	13
ASSLTDRRQF	.	TRBV11-2	TRBJ2-1	10
ASSQTEGGSYGYT	.	TRBV6-5	TRBJ1-2	13
ASSYWQGGTEAF	TRBD1	TRBV6-5	TRBJ1-1	12
ASTADRANYGYT	TRBD1	TRBV19	TRBJ1-2	12
ASSPRPGTNTGELF	.	TRBV7-9	TRBJ2-2	14
AWSPRYEQY	.	TRBV30	TRBJ2-7	9
ASSLGGGLAYNEQF	.	TRBV2	TRBJ2-1	14
ASRPAGPVQPQH	.	TRBV2	TRBJ1-5	12
ASSFFSSGGTDTGELF	TRBD2	TRBV5-1	TRBJ2-2	16
ASRDWGGTSGNTIY	.	TRBV28	TRBJ1-3	14
ASSQAFRTSGRRNTGELF	TRBD2	TRBV4-2	TRBJ2-2	18
ASSLIGGVNTGELF	.	TRBV7-7	TRBJ2-2	14